This TCR beta chain was sequenced in a study of immune heterogeneity within non-small cell lung tumors. For the study at large: There was 1 tumor not otherwise specified, along with around eleven non-squamous carcinomas and a few squamous cell carcinomas.

Amplification of TCR beta CDR3 was performed by multiplex PCR with 32 V and 13 J primers. TCRdb re-called the multiplex PCR reads through MiXCR, storing one row per CDR3 protein. The repertoire holds over 20,000 distinct CDR3 sequences, with under 30% as singletons. As regards this clonotype: Its antigen is not identified. A much larger clone differs from this one at a single base, so this may be a read error.

Template input was genomic DNA from bulk tumor (around 630 ng per sample). Collection of several biopsies per primary tumor, spaced far apart, took place during surgery. Before undergoing curative surgery, patients had newly diagnosed non-small cell lung cancer that was untreated. Every donor was a newly diagnosed non-small cell lung cancer patient having surgery with curative intent. Points from the study as a whole: In tumor regions, T-cell clonality showed a moderate but significant correlation with local tumor mutational burden (R around 0.34). Tumor sites in a patient shared identical dominant CDR3 beta clonotypes and also carried site-unique high-frequency clones.

The receptor was derived from a middle-aged man with non-small cell lung cancer. Sequencing was performed on lung tumor tissue.

DNA for the CDR3: TGCAGTGCTAGAGCCAACATCCTCCCCGGGACGGATGGCTACACCTTC. It translates to CSARANILPGTDGYTF. The chain has TRBV20-1 and TRBJ1-2; D is perhaps TRBD1 (5 bases). Trimming removed 1 base from V and 6 bases from J, with 21 bases in between. The CDR3 totals 16 residues. From germline, CDR1 is DFQATT and CDR2 SNEGSKA (reference sequence).